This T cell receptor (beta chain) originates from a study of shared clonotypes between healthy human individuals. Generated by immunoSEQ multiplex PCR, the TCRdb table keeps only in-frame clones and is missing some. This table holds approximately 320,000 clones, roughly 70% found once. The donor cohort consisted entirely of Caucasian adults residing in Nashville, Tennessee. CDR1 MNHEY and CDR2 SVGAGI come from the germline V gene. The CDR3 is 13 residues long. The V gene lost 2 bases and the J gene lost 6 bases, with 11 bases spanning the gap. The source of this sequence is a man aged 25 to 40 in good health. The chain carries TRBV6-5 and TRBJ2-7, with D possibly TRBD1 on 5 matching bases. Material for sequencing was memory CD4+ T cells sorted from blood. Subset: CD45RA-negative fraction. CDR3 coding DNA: TGTGCCAGCAGTTACCAAGACAGATCCGAGCAGTACTTC. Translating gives CASSYQDRSEQYF.